This T cell receptor (beta chain) was recovered during a study of cytomegalovirus exposure and HLA in healthy donors. Vbeta (60) and Jbeta (13) primers were used in the PCR. The data were produced by immunoSEQ multiplex PCR, yet TCRdb's version contains in-frame clones alone and is incomplete. The sample includes about 100,000 clones, about 81% of them seen just once. On this clone: The antigen is undetermined.

V trimming: 7 bases; J trimming: 2 bases; junction bases outside the gene matches: 5. The germline V gene has CDR1 SNHLY and CDR2 FYNNEI. This CDR3 region has 14 residues. Findings and limits, study-wide: It was reported that the classifier diagnosed cytomegalovirus status with high specificity and sensitivity in both the original and validation cohorts. Previously analyzed data showed that most TCR beta V segments were productive at a frequency of about 87% or about 30%.

This clonotype was obtained from a man between 50 and 59 years old in good health and CMV-seronegative. The sample taken for sequencing was PBMCs. The chain uses TRBV2 and TRBJ2-3; TRBD2 agrees at 8 bases. The CDR3 DNA reads TGTGCCAGCATTAGCGGGATATCCACAGATACGCAGTATTTT. Translated: CASISGISTDTQYF.